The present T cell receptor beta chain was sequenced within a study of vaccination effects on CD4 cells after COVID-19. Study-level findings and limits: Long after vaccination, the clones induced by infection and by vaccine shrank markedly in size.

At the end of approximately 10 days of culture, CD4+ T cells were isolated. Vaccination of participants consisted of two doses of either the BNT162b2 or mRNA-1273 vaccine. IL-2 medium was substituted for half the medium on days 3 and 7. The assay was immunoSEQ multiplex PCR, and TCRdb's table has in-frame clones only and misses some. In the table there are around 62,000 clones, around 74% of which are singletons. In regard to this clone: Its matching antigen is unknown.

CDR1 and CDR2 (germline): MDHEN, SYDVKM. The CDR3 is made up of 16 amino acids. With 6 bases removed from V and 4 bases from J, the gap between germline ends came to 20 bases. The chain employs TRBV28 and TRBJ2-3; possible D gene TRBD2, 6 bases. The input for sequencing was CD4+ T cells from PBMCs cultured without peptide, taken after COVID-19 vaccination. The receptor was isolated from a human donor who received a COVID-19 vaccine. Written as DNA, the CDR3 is TGTGCCAGCAGGGGGCCTCAGGGACTTTCATCAGATACGCAGTATTTT. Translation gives CASRGPQGLSSDTQYF.